The 10 T cell receptor beta chains below come from one sample, sequenced in a study of blood T cell repertoires in COVID-19. Repertoires were generated with immunoSEQ multiplex PCR, while TCRdb's copy carries only in-frame clones and drops some. This table has over 300,000 clones, about 88% appearing once. Sequencing was carried out using PBMCs or T cells enriched from blood (not recorded which). The receptors originated from a woman between 40 and 50 years old who had recovered from COVID-19.

This clone was detected only a few times. This sequence joins TRBV5-6 and TRBJ2-2; 12 positions agree with TRBD2. The CDR3 runs to 15 residues. Germline-derived CDR1 and CDR2 are SGHDT and YYEEEE. V was clipped by 0 bases and J by 9 bases; unmatched bases: 3. CDR3: CASSLGLAGDRELFF. As DNA, the CDR3 is TGTGCCAGCAGCTTGGGACTAGCGGGGGACCGGGAGCTGTTTTTT. Full variable domain (rest looked up from reference TRBV5-6 and TRBJ2-2): DAGVTQSPTHLIKTRGQQVTLRCSPKSGHDTVSWYQQALGQGPQFIFQYYEEEERQRGNFPDRFSGHQFPNYSSELNVNALLLGDSALYLCASSLGLAGDRELFFGEGSRLTVL.

V usage is TRBV10-3 and J usage is TRBJ2-1, with 7 positions matching TRBD2. The CDR3 runs 15 residues. Germline V gene sequence: CDR1 ENHRY, CDR2 SYGVKD. The J segment lost 8 bases and the V segment lost 0 bases, leaving 7 bases of the junction unmatched. CDR3 nucleotide sequence: TGTGCCATCAGTGAGTCAAGGCCGGGGAGGGATGAGCAGTTCTTC. This gives the protein CAISESRPGRDEQFF.

The genes are TRBV7-4 and TRBJ2-5, with 8 positions matching TRBD1. Germline V gene sequence: CDR1 SGHVT, CDR2 SQSDAQ. The V gene end was trimmed by 5 bases and the J gene end by 4 bases; junction bases not matched to a gene: 6. The CDR3 length is 14 residues. The CDR3 DNA reads as TGTGCCAGCAGCGCAGACAGGGGTGGAGAGACCCAGTACTTC. Amino acid sequence: CASSADRGGETQYF.

This rearrangement joins TRBV30 to TRBJ1-1; tentatively, D is TRBD1 (6 bases). The V gene's germline CDR1 is GTSNPN and CDR2 SVGIG (reference sequence). Deletions cut 3 bases from V and 4 bases from J, with 15 bases between. The CDR3 spans 14 residues. The CDR3 coding sequence is TGTGCCTGGAGCTGGGGGGGGCATGTCACTGAAGCTTTCTTT. Translation: CAWSWGGHVTEAFF.

This rearrangement joins TRBV28 to TRBJ2-1; the match to TRBD2 covers 16 bases. J lost 6 bases, V lost 4 bases, and 9 bases had no gene match. The CDR3 covers 18 residues. In germline, CDR1 is MDHEN, CDR2 SYDVKM. Here the CDR3 reads CASSSPGLAGGVINEQFF. The CDR3 coding sequence is TGTGCCAGCAGTTCCCCGGGACTAGCGGGAGGGGTAATCAATGAGCAGTTCTTC.

The chain combines TRBV4-1 with TRBJ2-7; the match to TRBD2 covers 16 bases. Germline V gene data show CDR1 as MGHRA and CDR2 as YSYEKL. V gave up 4 bases and J gave up 3 bases; unmatched junction bases: 12. This CDR3 has 19 residues. Here the CDR3 DNA reads TGCGCCAGCAGCCCTGCCGGGACTAGCGGGGGGGGCTCCTTCTACGAGCAGTACTTC. It yields the protein CASSPAGTSGGGSFYEQYF.

V gene TRBV30 combines with J gene TRBJ2-4; the D gene is possibly TRBD1 (5 bases). The CDR3 sequence is 12 residues long. Trimming stripped 0 bases from V and 7 bases from J, with 7 bases between. Germline loops: CDR1 GTSNPN, CDR2 SVGIG (reference sequence). Here the CDR3 DNA reads TGTGCCTGGAGTGTAGCAGGGAACATTCAGTACTTC. Protein: CAWSVAGNIQYF.

The chain uses TRBV11-3 and TRBJ2-7; unclear D gene. From germline, CDR1 is SGHNT and CDR2 YENEEA. Trimming took off 3 bases at V and 6 bases at J, with 12 bases between the two ends. CDR3 length: 13 amino acids. Written as DNA, the CDR3 is TGTGCCAGCAGCTTTGAAGCAAAATTCGAGCAGTACTTC. The encoded protein is CASSFEAKFEQYF.

This rearrangement joins TRBV24-1 to TRBJ2-7, with D uncertain. V was shortened by 3 bases and J by 4 bases, with 6 bases between the two germline ends. The CDR3 extends over 12 amino acids. Per germline, CDR1 KGHDR and CDR2 SFDVKD. CDR3 sequence reads: CATSDHRYEQYF. The DNA for the CDR3 is TGTGCCACCAGTGATCACAGATACGAGCAGTACTTC.

V and J are TRBV28 and TRBJ2-7, with 8 bases fitting TRBD1. CDR1 is MDHEN and CDR2 is SYDVKM in the germline V gene. The CDR3 contains 15 residues. V shed 5 bases, J shed 5 bases, and the junction held 11 bases outside the gene matches. The CDR3 DNA reads TGTGCCAGCAGTAGACCGTGGCAGGGGGCTCACGAGCAGTACTTC. This gives the protein CASSRPWQGAHEQYF.